These 14 T cell receptor beta chains were all obtained from the same sample, sequenced in a study of long-term antiretroviral therapy in people with HIV. With survey level as its setting, the immunoSEQ assay was v3.0. TCRdb keeps only in-frame clones here, not all; method: immunoSEQ multiplex PCR. Among some 31,000 clones listed, 94% were seen once. This specimen was unsorted PBMCs, taken about 7.2 years after starting antiretroviral therapy. These receptors were obtained from a man over 45 with HIV.

V usage is TRBV6-1 and J usage is TRBJ2-7; D is undetermined. Germline assignment: CDR1 MNHNS and CDR2 SASEGT. The CDR3 loop spans 13 amino acids. V was cut by 5 bases and J by 6 bases, with 14 bases left in between. As DNA, the CDR3 is TGTGCCAGCAGTCAAATAGTAGCTTCCGAGCAGTACTTC. Encoded protein: CASSQIVASEQYF.

The genes are TRBV4-3 and TRBJ1-6, with D possibly TRBD1 on 6 matching bases. This CDR3 region has 15 residues. The germline V gene has CDR1 LGHNA and CDR2 YSLEER. Trimming removed 3 bases at V and 2 bases at J, with 8 bases between. CDR3 DNA sequence: TGCGCCAGCAGCCAGAACAGGGCCTATAATTCACCCCTCCACTTT. The encoded protein is CASSQNRAYNSPLHF.

The table lists this clone with a few counts. The chain uses TRBV27 and TRBJ2-7; no firm D call. Germline V gene sequence: CDR1 MNHEY, CDR2 SMNVEV (reference sequence). This CDR3 spans 14 amino acids. The V end was cut by 2 bases, the J end by 4 bases, with 12 bases between. The CDR3 DNA follows: TGTGCCAGCAGTTTAGTAGGGAAGAGTTACGAGCAGTACTTC. Encoded protein: CASSLVGKSYEQYF.

The chain carries TRBV27 and TRBJ1-1, with D uncertain. The CDR3 runs to 14 residues. The germline V gene has CDR1 MNHEY and CDR2 SMNVEV (reference sequence). The germline V and J ends were trimmed by 3 bases and 1 base, with 9 bases remaining between them. CDR3 region: CASSLAGTNTEAFF. DNA for the CDR3: TGTGCCAGCAGTTTGGCAGGAACGAACACTGAAGCTTTCTTT.

For this clone: Other DNA sequences from this sample encode an identical CDR3 as well. This chain joins TRBV6-4 and TRBJ1-1, with TRBD1 identical over 7 bases. The J segment lost 5 bases and the V segment lost 6 bases, leaving 6 bases of the junction unmatched. The V gene's germline CDR1 is MRHNA and CDR2 SNTAGT. This CDR3 is 13 amino acids long. In nucleotides, the CDR3 is TGTGCCAGCAGCTACAGGGGTGAAACTGAAGCTTTCTTT. Translating gives CASSYRGETEAFF.

The V call is TRBV6-1, the J call TRBJ2-7; D could derive from TRBD1 or TRBD2 (5 bases each). V was pared by 5 bases and J by 4 bases, with 12 bases between. The CDR3 covers 13 residues. Germline V gene sequence: CDR1 MNHNS, CDR2 SASEGT. As DNA, the CDR3 is TGTGCCAGCAGTCGGGACCGAAAGTACGAGCAGTACTTC. As protein: CASSRDRKYEQYF.

The chain couples TRBV2 to TRBJ1-1; TRBD1 agrees at 8 bases. Germline V gives CDR1 SNHLY, CDR2 FYNNEI. Trimming removed 6 bases from V and 2 bases from J; junction bases left unmatched: 8. The CDR3 has 15 residues. In nucleotides, the CDR3 is TGTGCCAGCAGGGTGGACAGGGTGGGAAACACTGAAGCTTTCTTT. Protein product: CASRVDRVGNTEAFF. The entire variable domain, with the rest obtained from reference TRBV2 and TRBJ1-1, is as follows: EPEVTQTPSHQVTQMGQEVILRCVPISNHLYFYWYRQILGQKVEFLVSFYNNEISEKSEIFDDQFSVERPDGSNFTLKIRSTKLEDSAMYFCASRVDRVGNTEAFFGQGTRLTVV.

V and J are TRBV5-6 and TRBJ2-2; TRBD2 matches at 10 bases. The CDR3 is 15 amino acids. J lost 3 bases, V lost 2 bases, and 1 base had no gene match. Germline V gives CDR1 SGHDT, CDR2 YYEEEE. The CDR3 nucleotides are TGTGCCAGCAGCTTTCTAGCGGGGGACACCGGGGAGCTGTTTTTT. Its protein is CASSFLAGDTGELFF.

The chain recombines TRBV19 with TRBJ2-1; TRBD1 aligns across 8 bases. Germline V CDR1 and CDR2: LNHDA, SQIVND (reference sequence). J lost 7 bases, V lost 7 bases, and 9 bases had no gene match. The CDR3 contains 14 residues. For the CDR3, the DNA is TGTGCCAGTATGAGGACAGGGACCTTTAATGAGCAGTTCTTC. The encoded protein is CASMRTGTFNEQFF.

The V and J genes are TRBV6-5 and TRBJ2-2, with 8 bases matching TRBD1. CDR1 MNHEY and CDR2 SVGAGI come from the germline V gene. The CDR3 covers 13 residues. Unmatched junction bases numbered 5, after V lost 6 bases and J lost 8 bases. CDR3 sequence (DNA): TGTGCCAGCAGCTCAGGGGGCGCGGGGGAGCTGTTTTTT. Its protein product is CASSSGGAGELFF.

The J gene is TRBJ2-6, the V gene TRBV5-4; TRBD2 might be the D (6 bases). The CDR3 contains 15 residues. The V end lost 4 bases, the J end lost 2 bases, and 10 bases lay between the germline ends. CDR1 SGHNT and CDR2 YYREEE come from the germline V gene (reference sequence). CDR3 bases: TGTGCCAGCAGCCAGACTAGTGCTGGGGCCAACGTCCTGACTTTC. This encodes CASSQTSAGANVLTF. The variable domain in full, with the rest retrieved from reference TRBV5-4 and TRBJ2-6, is ETGVTQSPTHLIKTRGQQVTLRCSSQSGHNTVSWYQQALGQGPQFIFQYYREEENGRGNFPPRFSGLQFPNYSSELNVNALELDDSALYLCASSQTSAGANVLTFGAGSRLTVL.

The chain links TRBV28 to TRBJ2-3; D is ambiguous. The germline CDR1 and CDR2 sequences are MDHEN and SYDVKM. Trimming took 6 bases from V and 4 from J, leaving 5 bases between them. CDR3 length: 11 residues. CDR3 DNA sequence: TGTGCCAGCAGGCGGTCAGATACGCAGTATTTT. This translates into CASRRSDTQYF. Drawing the rest from reference TRBV28 and TRBJ2-3, the complete variable domain is DVKVTQSSRYLVKRTGEKVFLECVQDMDHENMFWYRQDPGLGLRLIYFSYDVKMKEKGDIPEGYSVSREKKERFSLILESASTNQTSMYLCASRRSDTQYFGPGTRLTVL.

This clone has just one count. The chain employs TRBV4-1 and TRBJ2-1; D is unclear. CDR3 length: 15 residues. The germline V and J ends were trimmed by 0 bases and 4 bases, with 10 bases remaining between them. Germline CDR1 and CDR2: MGHRA and YSYEKL. The CDR3 sequence: CASSQDSPPYNEQFF. In DNA, the CDR3 is TGCGCCAGCAGCCAAGATTCCCCTCCGTACAATGAGCAGTTCTTC.

Regarding this clone: The junction shows a germline mismatch at one end, possibly a read error. CDR3 residues: CASSQDGDLSF. CDR3 coding DNA: TGCGCCAGCAGCCAAGACGGCGACCTTTCGTTT. This chain joins TRBV4-3 and TRBJ2-3; no clear D gene. CDR1 is LGHNA, CDR2 YSLEER, per germline. The CDR3 length is 11 residues.